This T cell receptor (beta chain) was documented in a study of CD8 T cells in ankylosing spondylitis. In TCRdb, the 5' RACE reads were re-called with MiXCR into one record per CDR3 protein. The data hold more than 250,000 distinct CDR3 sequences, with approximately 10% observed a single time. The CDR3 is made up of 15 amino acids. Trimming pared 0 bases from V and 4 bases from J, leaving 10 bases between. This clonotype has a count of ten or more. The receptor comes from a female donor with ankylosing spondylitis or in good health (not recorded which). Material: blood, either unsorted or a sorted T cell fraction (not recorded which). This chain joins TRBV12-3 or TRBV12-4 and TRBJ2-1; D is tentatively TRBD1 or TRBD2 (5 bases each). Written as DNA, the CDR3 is TGTGCCAGCAGTTTAGCGGGGGAACCATACAATGAGCAGTTCTTC. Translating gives CASSLAGEPYNEQFF.